These 18 T cell receptor beta chains came from one sample sequenced in a study of cytomegalovirus exposure and HLA in healthy donors. Clones were sequenced by immunoSEQ multiplex PCR, and TCRdb holds only the in-frame ones, with some missing. The sample shows roughly 150,000 clones, about 88% of them seen only once. The sequencing sample was made of PBMCs. The origin of the receptors is a man younger than 35 in good health and CMV-seronegative.

The chain's CDR3 is CSVEGRGVVAEAFF. CDR3 bases: TGCAGCGTTGAAGGCCGGGGGGTAGTGGCTGAAGCTTTCTTT. The chain employs TRBV29-1 and TRBJ1-1; possibly TRBD1 for D (5 bases). The V gene's germline CDR1 is SQVTM and CDR2 ANQGSEA. CDR3 length: 14 residues. V shed 1 base and J shed 6 bases, with 15 bases lying between them.

The genes are TRBV18 and TRBJ2-5, with a weak D call TRBD2 (6 bases). The CDR3 totals 15 residues. From germline, CDR1 is KGHSH and CDR2 LQKENI. The V gene lost 2 bases and the J gene lost 2 bases, with 12 bases spanning the gap. CDR3 nucleotide sequence: TGTGCCAGCTCACCAGGAGGGCAGATACAAGAGACCCAGTACTTC. Translated: CASSPGGQIQETQYF. The full variable domain, rest sourced from reference TRBV18 and TRBJ2-5, is NAGVMQNPRHLVRRRGQEARLRCSPMKGHSHVYWYRQLPEEGLKFMVYLQKENIIDESGMPKERFSAEFPKEGPSILRIQQVVRGDSAAYFCASSPGGQIQETQYFGPGTRLLVL.

The rearrangement links TRBV27 to TRBJ1-4; D might be TRBD1 (6 bases). CDR1 and CDR2 from the germline V gene are MNHEY and SMNVEV (reference sequence). The ends were cut back, 2 bases at V and 7 bases at J, with 14 bases in the middle. This CDR3 has 15 amino acids. The CDR3 region is CASSLGAGVGEKLFF. In DNA, the CDR3 is TGTGCCAGCAGTTTAGGGGCAGGGGTAGGTGAAAAACTGTTTTTT.

The chain carries TRBV7-2 and TRBJ1-2; 7 nucleotides line up with TRBD1. In germline, CDR1 is SGHTA, CDR2 FQGNSA. V was pared by 3 bases and J by 5 bases, with 12 bases of the junction left unmatched. The CDR3 extends over 16 amino acids. The DNA for the CDR3 is TGTGCCAGCAGCTTGACACCTGGGACAGAACTGTATGGCTACACCTTC. Its protein product is CASSLTPGTELYGYTF.

This clone was seen once. The chain combines TRBV11-2 with TRBJ2-1; D unclear. Germline V gene sequence: CDR1 SGHAT, CDR2 FQNNGV. The V end was cut by 4 bases, the J end by 10 bases, with 14 bases between. The CDR3 sequence is 13 residues long. CDR3 protein: CASSSHHILEQFF. The CDR3 DNA is TGTGCCAGCAGCTCCCACCACATTTTAGAGCAGTTCTTC.

This clone was observed a few times. V gene TRBV9 combines with J gene TRBJ1-1; 7 bases are shared with TRBD1. Germline CDR1 and CDR2: SGDLS and YYNGEE. V gave up 6 bases and J gave up 3 bases; unmatched junction bases: 11. The CDR3 is 15 residues long. The CDR3 reads CASTQPGTAHTEAFF. Written as DNA, the CDR3 is TGTGCCAGCACTCAACCCGGGACAGCCCACACTGAAGCTTTCTTT.

The rearrangement uses TRBV5-6 and TRBJ2-7, with 7 nucleotides matching TRBD2. This CDR3 is built from 14 residues. After removal of 1 base from V and 5 bases from J, the junction contained 6 bases not matched to a gene. CDR1 SGHDT and CDR2 YYEEEE come from the germline V gene. CDR3 amino acids: CASSLTGGGDEQYV. The CDR3 bases are TGTGCCAGCAGCTTGACTGGGGGAGGGGACGAGCAGTACGTC.

The rearrangement joins TRBV28 to TRBJ2-5; TRBD2 matches 8 bases. The germline V gene has CDR1 MDHEN and CDR2 SYDVKM. The CDR3 has 14 amino acids. The J segment lost 4 bases and the V segment lost 7 bases, leaving 8 bases of the junction unmatched. The CDR3 region has the DNA TGTGCCAGCACCTACCCCGGGGGGGTAGAGACCCAGTACTTC. This codes for CASTYPGGVETQYF.

This chain joins TRBV18 and TRBJ1-1, with a tentative D call TRBD1 (5 bases). Germline V lookup: CDR1 KGHSH, CDR2 LQKENI. The CDR3 consists of 14 residues. The V end lost 3 bases, the J end lost 2 bases, and 10 bases lay between the germline ends. The CDR3 nucleotides are TGTGCCAGCTCACCGGGGCCCCAAAACACTGAAGCTTTCTTT. This encodes CASSPGPQNTEAFF. The entire variable domain, with the rest obtained from reference TRBV18 and TRBJ1-1, is as follows: NAGVMQNPRHLVRRRGQEARLRCSPMKGHSHVYWYRQLPEEGLKFMVYLQKENIIDESGMPKERFSAEFPKEGPSILRIQQVVRGDSAAYFCASSPGPQNTEAFFGQGTRLTVV.

V gene TRBV6-6 combines with J gene TRBJ2-3; TRBD2 agrees at 9 bases. V trimming: 7 bases; J trimming: 2 bases; junction bases outside the gene matches: 10. The germline V gene encodes CDR1 MNHNY and CDR2 SVGAGI (reference sequence). The CDR3 spans 16 residues. The CDR3 nucleotides read TGTGCCAGCAACCTCCGGCTAGCGGGGATCACAGATACGCAGTATTTT. Its translation: CASNLRLAGITDTQYF.

The rearrangement links TRBV19 to TRBJ2-1; 7 bases match TRBD1. With 6 bases clipped from V and 6 bases from J, the junction kept 20 bases outside the gene matches. Germline assignment: CDR1 LNHDA and CDR2 SQIVND (reference sequence). This CDR3 has 18 amino acids. The DNA for the CDR3 is TGTGCCAGTAGAAACCTGAAGGACAGGACTGTGAGGGGCAATGAGCAGTTCTTC. Translating it yields CASRNLKDRTVRGNEQFF.

The V and J genes are TRBV29-1 and TRBJ2-1; tentatively, D is TRBD2 (6 bases). The CDR3 is made up of 20 amino acids. Germline values: CDR1 SQVTM, CDR2 ANQGSEA. V lost 5 bases and J 5 bases, leaving 34 bases between the germline ends. Written as DNA, the CDR3 is TGCAGCGTTAATGGACCTGGGGATGATTACGTCGCGGGGAAAGACAATGAGCAGTTCTTC. Translating gives CSVNGPGDDYVAGKDNEQFF.

Only one count was recorded for this clone. The chain uses TRBV10-3 and TRBJ2-1, with D possibly being TRBD1 (6 bases). The ends were cut back, 6 bases at V and 9 bases at J, with 15 bases in the middle. This CDR3 has 13 residues. Germline lookup yields CDR1 ENHRY and CDR2 SYGVKD. The CDR3 region has the DNA TGTGCCATCAGAGACCCAGGGGCCGGTGAGCAGTTCTTC. Translation gives CAIRDPGAGEQFF.

V gene TRBV4-3 combines with J gene TRBJ1-3; D remains unclear. The CDR3 length is 13 residues. Germline loops: CDR1 LGHNA, CDR2 YSLEER. Trimming removed 0 bases at V and 2 bases at J, with 2 bases between. The CDR3 protein is CASSQDTGNTIYF. In nucleotides, the CDR3 is TGCGCCAGCAGCCAAGATACTGGAAACACCATATATTTT.

V usage is TRBV19 and J usage is TRBJ1-1; 7 nucleotides align to TRBD1. The CDR3 length is 13 residues. CDR1 LNHDA and CDR2 SQIVND come from the germline V gene (reference sequence). The ends lost 9 bases at V and 4 bases at J; junction bases unmatched: 8. DNA of the CDR3: TGTGCCAGCTCTCCAGGGGGTTTCACTGAAGCTTTCTTT. This codes for CASSPGGFTEAFF.

The chain joins TRBV13 to TRBJ2-7; TRBD2 agrees at 8 bases. Germline CDR1 PRHDT, CDR2 FYEKMQ (reference sequence). V was clipped by 0 bases and J by 3 bases; unmatched bases: 4. The CDR3 loop spans 15 amino acids. CDR3 residues: CASSLGASGYYEQYF. DNA for the CDR3: TGTGCCAGCAGCTTAGGGGCTAGCGGGTACTACGAGCAGTACTTC.

This chain uses TRBV7-2 with TRBJ2-3; D is perhaps TRBD2 (5 bases). The V gene lost 3 bases and the J gene lost 3 bases, with 16 bases spanning the gap. This CDR3 is built from 16 residues. The germline gives CDR1 SGHTA, CDR2 FQGNSA. The CDR3, as DNA: TGTGCCAGCAGCTTGCTCGGGGTTTCGAAAACAGATACGCAGTATTTT. This codes for CASSLLGVSKTDTQYF.

The chain recombines TRBV7-2 with TRBJ2-7; D ambiguous. Trimming cost V 3 bases and J 7 bases, with 13 bases left between them. Germline lookup yields CDR1 SGHTA and CDR2 FQGNSA. CDR3 length: 13 residues. For the CDR3, the DNA is TGTGCCAGCAGCTTTGAGGCCACCCGAGAGCAGTACTTC. This sequence encodes CASSFEATREQYF. Based on the CDR3 plus reference TRBV7-2 and TRBJ2-7, the full variable domain is GAGVSQSPSNKVTEKGKDVELRCDPISGHTALYWYRQSLGQGLEFLIYFQGNSAPDKSGLPSDRFSAERTGGSVSTLTIQRTQQEDSAVYLCASSFEATREQYFGPGTRLTVT.